Shown below are 2 T cell receptor beta chains from a single sample sequenced in a study of T-cell memory formation after mild COVID-19. TCRdb re-called the 5' RACE reads with MiXCR, one entry per CDR3 protein. The sample carries around 250,000 distinct CDR3 sequences, approximately 9% recorded once. Material: PBMCs or a T cell subset sorted from them (not recorded which). The receptors were gathered from a man aged 18-30 years who had mild COVID-19 (a few samples of this study predate the infection). Cell type and time point are not known.

This chain links TRBV7-2 with TRBJ1-1, with 8 nucleotides matching TRBD1. V shed 4 bases and J 14 bases; nucleotides not matched to a gene: 3. Germline-derived CDR1 and CDR2 are SGHTA and FQGNSA. CDR3 length: 10 amino acids. As DNA, the CDR3 is TGTGCCAGCAGCTCGACAGGGGCATTCTTT. This codes for CASSSTGAFF.

There are many counts of this clonotype. The J gene is TRBJ2-1, the V gene TRBV3-1, with 12 bases that match TRBD2. V lost 3 bases to trimming and J lost 5 bases; unmatched junction nucleotides: 8. CDR1 is LGHDT and CDR2 is YNNKEL in the germline V gene (reference sequence). The CDR3 consists of 17 residues. The CDR3 sequence: CASSHGLAGSADNEQFF. CDR3 DNA sequence: TGTGCCAGCAGCCACGGACTAGCGGGGAGCGCGGACAATGAGCAGTTCTTC.